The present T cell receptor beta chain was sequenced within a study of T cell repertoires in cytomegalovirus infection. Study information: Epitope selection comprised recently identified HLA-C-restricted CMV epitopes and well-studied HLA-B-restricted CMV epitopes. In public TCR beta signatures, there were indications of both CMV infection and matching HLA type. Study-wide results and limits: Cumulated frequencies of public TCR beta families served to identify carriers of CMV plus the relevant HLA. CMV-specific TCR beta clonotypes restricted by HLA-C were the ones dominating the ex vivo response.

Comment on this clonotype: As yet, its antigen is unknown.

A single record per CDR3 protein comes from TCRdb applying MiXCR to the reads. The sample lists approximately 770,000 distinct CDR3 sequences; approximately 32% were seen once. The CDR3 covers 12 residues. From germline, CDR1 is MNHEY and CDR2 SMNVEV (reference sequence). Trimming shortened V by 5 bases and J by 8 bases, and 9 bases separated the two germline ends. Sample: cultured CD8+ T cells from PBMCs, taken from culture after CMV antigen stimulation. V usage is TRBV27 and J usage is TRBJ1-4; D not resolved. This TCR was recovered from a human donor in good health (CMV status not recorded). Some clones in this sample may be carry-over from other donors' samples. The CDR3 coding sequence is TGTGCCAGCAGTCACAACGGAGAAAAACTGTTTTTT. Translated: CASSHNGEKLFF.